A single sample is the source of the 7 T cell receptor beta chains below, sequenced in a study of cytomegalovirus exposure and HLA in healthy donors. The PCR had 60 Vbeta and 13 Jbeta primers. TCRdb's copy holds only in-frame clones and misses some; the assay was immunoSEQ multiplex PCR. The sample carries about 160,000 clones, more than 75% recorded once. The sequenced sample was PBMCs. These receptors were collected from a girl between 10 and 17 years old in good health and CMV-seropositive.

The CDR3 reads CASSQGQGGNQPQHF. DNA of the CDR3: TGCGCCAGCAGCCAAGGACAGGGGGGCAATCAGCCCCAGCATTTT. This chain links TRBV4-1 with TRBJ1-5; the match to TRBD1 covers 9 bases. Germline V gives CDR1 MGHRA, CDR2 YSYEKL. The CDR3 contains 15 residues. After removal of 1 base from V and 2 bases from J, the junction contained 0 bases not matched to a gene.

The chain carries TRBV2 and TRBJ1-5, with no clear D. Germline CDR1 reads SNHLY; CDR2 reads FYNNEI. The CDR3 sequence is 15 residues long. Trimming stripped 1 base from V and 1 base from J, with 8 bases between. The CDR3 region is CASSEVGRSNQPQHF. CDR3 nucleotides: TGTGCCAGCAGTGAAGTTGGCAGGAGCAATCAGCCCCAGCATTTT.

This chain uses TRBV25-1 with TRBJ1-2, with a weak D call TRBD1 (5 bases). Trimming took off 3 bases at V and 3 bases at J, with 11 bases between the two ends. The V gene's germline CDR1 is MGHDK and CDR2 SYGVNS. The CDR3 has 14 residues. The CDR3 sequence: CASSDVRGDYGYTF. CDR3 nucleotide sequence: TGTGCCAGCAGTGATGTCCGGGGGGACTATGGCTACACCTTC.

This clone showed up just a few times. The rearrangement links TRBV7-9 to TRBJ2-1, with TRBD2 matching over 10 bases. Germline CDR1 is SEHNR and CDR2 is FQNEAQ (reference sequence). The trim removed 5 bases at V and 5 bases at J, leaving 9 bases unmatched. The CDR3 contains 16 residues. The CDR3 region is CASSRAGTSEDNEQFF. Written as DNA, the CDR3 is TGTGCCAGCAGCCGCGCAGGGACTAGCGAGGACAATGAGCAGTTCTTC.

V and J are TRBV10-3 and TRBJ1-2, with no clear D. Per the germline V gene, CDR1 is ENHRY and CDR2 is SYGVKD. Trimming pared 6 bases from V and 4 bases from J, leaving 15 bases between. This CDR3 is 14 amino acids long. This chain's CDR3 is CAIRSAGTTYGYTF. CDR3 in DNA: TGTGCCATCAGATCAGCGGGAACTACCTATGGCTACACCTTC.

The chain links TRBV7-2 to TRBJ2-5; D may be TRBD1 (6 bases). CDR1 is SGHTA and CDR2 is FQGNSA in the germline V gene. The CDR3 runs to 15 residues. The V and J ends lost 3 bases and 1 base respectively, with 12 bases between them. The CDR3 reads CASSFPGTTQETQYF. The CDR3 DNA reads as TGTGCCAGCAGCTTCCCGGGGACAACCCAAGAGACCCAGTACTTC.

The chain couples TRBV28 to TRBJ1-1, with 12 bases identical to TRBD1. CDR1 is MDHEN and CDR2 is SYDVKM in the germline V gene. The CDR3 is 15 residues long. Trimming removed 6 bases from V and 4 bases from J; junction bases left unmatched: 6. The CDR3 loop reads CASRGTGGAGTEAFF. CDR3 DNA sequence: TGTGCCAGCAGGGGGACAGGGGGCGCGGGCACTGAAGCTTTCTTT.